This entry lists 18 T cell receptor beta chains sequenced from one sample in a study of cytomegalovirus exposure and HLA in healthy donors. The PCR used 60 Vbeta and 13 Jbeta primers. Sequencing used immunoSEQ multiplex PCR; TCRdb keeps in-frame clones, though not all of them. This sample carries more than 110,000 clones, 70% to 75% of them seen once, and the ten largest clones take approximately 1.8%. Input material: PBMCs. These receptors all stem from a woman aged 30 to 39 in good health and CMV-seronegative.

The CDR3 DNA reads TGTGCCAGTAGTATCCGTATGACCGGGAGTTCGAACACCGGGGAGCTGTTTTTT. Protein sequence: CASSIRMTGSSNTGELFF. The rearrangement links TRBV19 to TRBJ2-2; D may be TRBD2 (6 bases). Trimming removed 3 bases from V and 0 bases from J, with 17 bases in between. The length of the CDR3 is 18 residues. In germline, CDR1 is LNHDA, CDR2 SQIVND (reference sequence).

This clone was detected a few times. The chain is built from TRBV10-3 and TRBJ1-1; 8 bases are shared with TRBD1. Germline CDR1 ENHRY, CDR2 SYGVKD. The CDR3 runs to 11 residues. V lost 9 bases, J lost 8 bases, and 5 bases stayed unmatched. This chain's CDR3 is CAIGQGAEAFF. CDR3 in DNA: TGTGCCATTGGACAGGGCGCGGAAGCTTTCTTT.

CDR3 protein: CASRSGTGGINEQFF. For the CDR3, the DNA is TGTGCCAGCAGATCCGGGACAGGGGGTATCAATGAGCAGTTCTTC. The chain recombines TRBV28 with TRBJ2-1; 11 positions agree with TRBD1. Germline CDR1 and CDR2: MDHEN and SYDVKM. The V gene end was trimmed by 6 bases and the J gene end by 6 bases; junction bases not matched to a gene: 7. The CDR3 has 15 residues.

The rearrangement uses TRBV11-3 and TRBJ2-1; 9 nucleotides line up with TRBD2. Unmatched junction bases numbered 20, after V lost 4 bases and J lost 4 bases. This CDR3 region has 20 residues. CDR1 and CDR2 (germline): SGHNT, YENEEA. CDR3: CASSSTRVAGGGRGYNEQFF. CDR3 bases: TGTGCCAGCAGCTCCACTCGGGTGGCGGGGGGGGGTCGGGGGTACAATGAGCAGTTCTTC. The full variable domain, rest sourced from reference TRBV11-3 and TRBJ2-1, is EAGVVQSPRYKIIEKKQPVAFWCNPISGHNTLYWYLQNLGQGPELLIRYENEEAVDDSQLPKDRFSAERLKGVDSTLKIQPAELGDSAVYLCASSSTRVAGGGRGYNEQFFGPGTRLTVL.

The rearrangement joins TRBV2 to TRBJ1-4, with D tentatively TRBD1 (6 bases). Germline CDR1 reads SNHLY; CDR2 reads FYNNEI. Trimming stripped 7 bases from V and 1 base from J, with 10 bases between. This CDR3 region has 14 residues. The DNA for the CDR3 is TGTGCCAGCAACAGGGAACTAACTAATGAAAAACTGTTTTTT. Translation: CASNRELTNEKLFF.

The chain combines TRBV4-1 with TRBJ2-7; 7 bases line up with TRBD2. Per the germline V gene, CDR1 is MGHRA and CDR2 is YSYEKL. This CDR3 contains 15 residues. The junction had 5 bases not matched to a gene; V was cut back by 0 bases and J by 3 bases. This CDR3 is CASSQETSGVYEQYV. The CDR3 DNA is TGCGCCAGCAGCCAAGAAACGAGCGGGGTCTACGAGCAGTACGTC.

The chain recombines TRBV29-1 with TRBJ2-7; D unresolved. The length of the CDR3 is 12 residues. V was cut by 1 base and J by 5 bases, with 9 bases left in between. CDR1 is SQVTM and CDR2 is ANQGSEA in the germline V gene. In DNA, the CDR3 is TGCAGCGTTGAAGTAGAGGAACACGAGCAGTACGTC. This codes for CSVEVEEHEQYV.

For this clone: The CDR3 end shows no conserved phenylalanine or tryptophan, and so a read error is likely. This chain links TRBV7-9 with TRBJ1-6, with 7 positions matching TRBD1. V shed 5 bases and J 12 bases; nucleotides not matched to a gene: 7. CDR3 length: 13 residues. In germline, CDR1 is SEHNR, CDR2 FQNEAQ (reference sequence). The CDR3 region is CASSGQATEPLHL. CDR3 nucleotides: TGTGCCAGCAGCGGACAGGCTACAGAACCCCTCCACCTT.

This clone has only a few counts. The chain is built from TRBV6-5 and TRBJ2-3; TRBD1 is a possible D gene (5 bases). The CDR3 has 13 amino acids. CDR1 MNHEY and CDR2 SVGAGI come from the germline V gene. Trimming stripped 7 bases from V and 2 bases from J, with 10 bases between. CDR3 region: CASIDSNTDTQYF. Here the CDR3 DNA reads TGTGCCAGCATCGACAGTAACACAGATACGCAGTATTTT.

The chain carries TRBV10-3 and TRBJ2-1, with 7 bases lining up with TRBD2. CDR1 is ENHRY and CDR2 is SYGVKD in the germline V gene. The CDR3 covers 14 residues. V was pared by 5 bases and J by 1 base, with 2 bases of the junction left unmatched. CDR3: CAISSSGSYNEQFF. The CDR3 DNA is TGTGCCATCAGTAGTAGCGGGTCCTACAATGAGCAGTTCTTC.

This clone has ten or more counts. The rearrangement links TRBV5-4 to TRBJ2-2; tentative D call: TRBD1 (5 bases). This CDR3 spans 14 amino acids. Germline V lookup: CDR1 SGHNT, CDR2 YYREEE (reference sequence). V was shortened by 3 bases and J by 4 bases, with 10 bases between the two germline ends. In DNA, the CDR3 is TGTGCCAGCAGCTCAATTGACAGCACCGGGGAGCTGTTTTTT. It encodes CASSSIDSTGELFF.

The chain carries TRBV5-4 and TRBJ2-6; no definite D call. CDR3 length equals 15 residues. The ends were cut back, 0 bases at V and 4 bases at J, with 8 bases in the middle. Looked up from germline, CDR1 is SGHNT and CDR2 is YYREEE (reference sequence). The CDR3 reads CASSLGSSGANVLTF. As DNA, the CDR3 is TGTGCCAGCAGCTTGGGAAGTAGCGGGGCCAACGTCCTGACTTTC. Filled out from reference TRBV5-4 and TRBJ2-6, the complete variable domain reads ETGVTQSPTHLIKTRGQQVTLRCSSQSGHNTVSWYQQALGQGPQFIFQYYREEENGRGNFPPRFSGLQFPNYSSELNVNALELDDSALYLCASSLGSSGANVLTFGAGSRLTVL.

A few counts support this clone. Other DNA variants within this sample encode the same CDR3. The CDR3 DNA is TGTGCCAGCAGCTTAGACAGGGGGGGCAATCAGCCCCAGCATTTT. Its protein is CASSLDRGGNQPQHF. This chain joins TRBV7-9 and TRBJ1-5; 8 nucleotides agree with TRBD1. The trim removed 1 base at V and 2 bases at J, leaving 1 base unmatched. CDR1 SEHNR and CDR2 FQNEAQ come from the germline V gene (reference sequence). CDR3 length: 15 amino acids.

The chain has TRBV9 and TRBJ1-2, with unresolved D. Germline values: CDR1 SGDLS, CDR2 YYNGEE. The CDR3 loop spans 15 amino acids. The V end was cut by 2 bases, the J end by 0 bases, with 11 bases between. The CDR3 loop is CASSVAHTSNYGYTF. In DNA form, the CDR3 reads TGTGCCAGCAGCGTCGCACATACCTCTAACTATGGCTACACCTTC.

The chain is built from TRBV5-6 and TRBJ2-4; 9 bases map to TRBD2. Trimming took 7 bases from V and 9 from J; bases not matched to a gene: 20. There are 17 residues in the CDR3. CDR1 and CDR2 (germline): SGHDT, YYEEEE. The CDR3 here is CASQISGWAGGLVIQYF. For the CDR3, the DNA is TGTGCCAGCCAAATTTCAGGATGGGCGGGGGGGCTGGTCATTCAGTACTTC.

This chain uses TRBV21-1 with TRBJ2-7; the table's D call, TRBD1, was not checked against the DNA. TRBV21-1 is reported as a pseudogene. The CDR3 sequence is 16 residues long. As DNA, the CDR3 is TGTGCCAGCACCGACAGACCGACAGGGGACCCCTACGAGCAGTACTTC. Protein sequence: CASTDRPTGDPYEQYF.

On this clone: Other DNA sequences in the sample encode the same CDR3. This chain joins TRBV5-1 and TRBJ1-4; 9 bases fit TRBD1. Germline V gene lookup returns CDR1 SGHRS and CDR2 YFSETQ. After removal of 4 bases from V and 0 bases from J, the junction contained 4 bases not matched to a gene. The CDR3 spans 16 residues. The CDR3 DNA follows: TGCGCCAGCAGCGGGGGACAGGGTGCAACTAATGAAAAACTGTTTTTT. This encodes CASSGGQGATNEKLFF.

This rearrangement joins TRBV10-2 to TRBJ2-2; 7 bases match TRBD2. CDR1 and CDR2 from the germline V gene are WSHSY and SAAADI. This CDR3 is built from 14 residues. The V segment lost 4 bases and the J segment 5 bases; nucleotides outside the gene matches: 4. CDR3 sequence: CASSVAGVTGELFF. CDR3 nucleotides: TGCGCCAGCAGTGTGGCGGGGGTGACCGGGGAGCTGTTTTTT.